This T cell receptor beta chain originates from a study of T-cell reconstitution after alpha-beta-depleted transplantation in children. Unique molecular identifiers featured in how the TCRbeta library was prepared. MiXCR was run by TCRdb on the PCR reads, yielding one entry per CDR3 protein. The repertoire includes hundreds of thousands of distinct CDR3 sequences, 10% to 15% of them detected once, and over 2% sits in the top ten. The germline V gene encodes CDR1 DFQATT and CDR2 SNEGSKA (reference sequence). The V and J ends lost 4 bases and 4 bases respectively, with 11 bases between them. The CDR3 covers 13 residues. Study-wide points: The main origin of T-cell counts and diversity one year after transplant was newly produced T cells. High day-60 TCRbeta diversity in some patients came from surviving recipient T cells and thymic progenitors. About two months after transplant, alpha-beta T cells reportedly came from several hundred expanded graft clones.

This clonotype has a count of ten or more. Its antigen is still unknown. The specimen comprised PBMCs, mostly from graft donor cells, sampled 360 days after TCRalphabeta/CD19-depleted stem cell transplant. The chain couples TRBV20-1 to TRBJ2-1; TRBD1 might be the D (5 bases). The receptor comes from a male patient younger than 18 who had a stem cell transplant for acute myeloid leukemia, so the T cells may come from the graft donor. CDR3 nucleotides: TGCAGTGCTACTATAGGACAATACAATGAGCAGTTCTTC. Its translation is CSATIGQYNEQFF.